This T cell receptor beta chain originates from a study of cytomegalovirus exposure and HLA in healthy donors. Findings and limits, study-wide: Associated with cytomegalovirus, according to the listing, were around 170 TCR beta chains. From TCR beta sequences, most subjects' HLA-A and HLA-B alleles were reportedly predicted accurately.

Comment on this clone: Antigen unknown.

The PCR used 60 Vbeta and 13 Jbeta primers. Using immunoSEQ multiplex PCR, the repertoire was profiled, and TCRdb retains in-frame clones only, with some absent. This sample yields about 130,000 clones, of which about three quarters are seen a single time; approximately 1% belongs to the top ten. The clonotype originates from a human donor in good health. The sequencing sample was made of PBMCs.

This CDR3 reads CAISESETRYGYTF. The CDR3 DNA reads TGTGCCATCAGTGAGTCTGAGACGCGGTATGGCTACACCTTC. The rearrangement links TRBV10-3 to TRBJ1-2, with D unclear. Germline values: CDR1 ENHRY, CDR2 SYGVKD. V lost 0 bases to trimming and J lost 5 bases, with 10 bases between them. CDR3 length: 14 amino acids.